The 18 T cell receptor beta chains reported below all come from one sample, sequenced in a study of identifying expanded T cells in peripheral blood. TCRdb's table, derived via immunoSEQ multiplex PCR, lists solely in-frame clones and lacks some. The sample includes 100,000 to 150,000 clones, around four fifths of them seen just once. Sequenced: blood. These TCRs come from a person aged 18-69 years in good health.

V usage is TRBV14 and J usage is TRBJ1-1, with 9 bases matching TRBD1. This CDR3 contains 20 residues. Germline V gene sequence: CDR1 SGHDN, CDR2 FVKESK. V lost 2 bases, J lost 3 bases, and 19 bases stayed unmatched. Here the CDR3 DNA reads TGTGCCAGCAGCCAACAGTATACAGGGACAGGGTATGATCGGGACACTGAAGCTTTCTTT. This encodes CASSQQYTGTGYDRDTEAFF.

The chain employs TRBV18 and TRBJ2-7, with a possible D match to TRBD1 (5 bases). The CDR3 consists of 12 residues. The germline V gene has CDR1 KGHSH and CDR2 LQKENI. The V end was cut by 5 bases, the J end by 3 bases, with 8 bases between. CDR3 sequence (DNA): TGTGCCAGCTCAGACAGCCGCTACGAGCAGTACTTC. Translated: CASSDSRYEQYF.

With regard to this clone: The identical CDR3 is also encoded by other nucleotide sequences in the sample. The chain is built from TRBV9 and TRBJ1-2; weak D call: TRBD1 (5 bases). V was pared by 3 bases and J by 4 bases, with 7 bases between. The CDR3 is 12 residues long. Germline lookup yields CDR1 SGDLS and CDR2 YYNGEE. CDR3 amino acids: CASSATGYGYTF. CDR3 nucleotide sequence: TGTGCCAGCAGCGCCACAGGCTATGGCTACACCTTC.

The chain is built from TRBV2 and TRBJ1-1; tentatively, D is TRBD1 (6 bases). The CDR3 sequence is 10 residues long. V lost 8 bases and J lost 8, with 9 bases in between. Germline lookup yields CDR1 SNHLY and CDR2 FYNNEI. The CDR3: CASRGAEAFF. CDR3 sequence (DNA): TGTGCCAGCCGGGGGGCGGAAGCTTTCTTT.

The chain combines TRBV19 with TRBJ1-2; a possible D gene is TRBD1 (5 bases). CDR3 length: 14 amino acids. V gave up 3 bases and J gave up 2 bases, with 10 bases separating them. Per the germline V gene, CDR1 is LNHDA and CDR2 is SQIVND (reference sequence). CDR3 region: CASSIQGRNYGYTF. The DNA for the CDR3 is TGTGCCAGTAGTATCCAGGGACGAAACTATGGCTACACCTTC.

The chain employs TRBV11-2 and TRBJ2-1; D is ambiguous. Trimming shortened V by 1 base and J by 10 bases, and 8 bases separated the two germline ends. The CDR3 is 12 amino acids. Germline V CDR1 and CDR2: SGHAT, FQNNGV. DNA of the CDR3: TGTGCCAGCAGCTTAGTTAGACAAGAGCAGTTCTTC. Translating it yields CASSLVRQEQFF.

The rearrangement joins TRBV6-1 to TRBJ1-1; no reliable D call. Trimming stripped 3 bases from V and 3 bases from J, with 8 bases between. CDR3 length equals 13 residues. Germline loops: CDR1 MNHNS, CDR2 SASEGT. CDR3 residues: CASSDYRYTEAFF. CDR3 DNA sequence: TGTGCCAGCAGTGATTACAGATACACTGAAGCTTTCTTT.

Here the CDR3 DNA reads TGTGCCACAAGGGGGTTCGCTGAAGCTTTCTTT. Amino acid sequence: CATRGFAEAFF. The chain links TRBV25-1 to TRBJ1-1; TRBD1 is a possible D gene (6 bases). CDR3 length equals 11 residues. The germline gives CDR1 MGHDK, CDR2 SYGVNS. V was trimmed by 10 bases and J by 6 bases, leaving 12 bases between them.

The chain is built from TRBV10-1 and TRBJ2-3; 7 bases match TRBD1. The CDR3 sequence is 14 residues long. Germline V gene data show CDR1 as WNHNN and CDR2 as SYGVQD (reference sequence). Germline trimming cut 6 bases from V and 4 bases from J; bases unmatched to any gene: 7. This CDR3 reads CASSAQGSADTQYF. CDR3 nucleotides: TGCGCCAGCAGCGCACAGGGGAGCGCAGATACGCAGTATTTT.

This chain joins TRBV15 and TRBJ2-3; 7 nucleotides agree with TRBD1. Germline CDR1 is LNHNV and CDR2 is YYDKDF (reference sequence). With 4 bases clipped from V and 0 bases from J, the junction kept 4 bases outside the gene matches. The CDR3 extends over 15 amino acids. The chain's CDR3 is CATSIGQASTDTQYF. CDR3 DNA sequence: TGTGCCACCAGCATTGGACAGGCTAGCACAGATACGCAGTATTTT.

CDR3 nucleotide sequence: TGTGCCAGCATCTCAGGGGGAATCCAGGGGAGCCATCAGCCCCAGCATTTT. Its translation: CASISGGIQGSHQPQHF. This chain links TRBV28 with TRBJ1-5; 7 bases are shared with TRBD1. The V segment lost 7 bases and the J segment 5 bases; nucleotides outside the gene matches: 17. This CDR3 spans 17 amino acids. Germline CDR1 reads MDHEN; CDR2 reads SYDVKM.

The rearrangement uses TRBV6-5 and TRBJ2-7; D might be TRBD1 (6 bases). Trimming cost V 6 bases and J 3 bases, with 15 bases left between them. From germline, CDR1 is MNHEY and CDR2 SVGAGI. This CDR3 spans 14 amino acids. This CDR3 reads CASRRTAADYEQYF. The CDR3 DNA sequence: TGTGCCAGCAGAAGGACAGCAGCAGACTACGAGCAGTACTTC.

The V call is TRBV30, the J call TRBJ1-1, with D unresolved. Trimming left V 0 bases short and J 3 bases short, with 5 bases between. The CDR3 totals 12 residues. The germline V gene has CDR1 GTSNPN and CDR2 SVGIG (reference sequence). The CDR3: CAWSVRYTEAFF. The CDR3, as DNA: TGTGCCTGGAGTGTTAGATACACTGAAGCTTTCTTT.

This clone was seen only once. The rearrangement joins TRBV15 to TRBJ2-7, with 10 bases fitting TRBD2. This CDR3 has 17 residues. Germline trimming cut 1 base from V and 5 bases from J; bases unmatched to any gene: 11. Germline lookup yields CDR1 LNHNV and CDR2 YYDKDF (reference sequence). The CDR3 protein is CATSRGRGLAEVNEQYF. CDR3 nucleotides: TGTGCCACCAGCAGAGGGCGCGGACTAGCGGAGGTTAACGAGCAGTACTTC.

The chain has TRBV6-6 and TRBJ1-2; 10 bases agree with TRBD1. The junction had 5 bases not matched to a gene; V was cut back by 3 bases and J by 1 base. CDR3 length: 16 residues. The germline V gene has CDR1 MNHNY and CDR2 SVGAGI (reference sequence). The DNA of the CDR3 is TGTGCCAGCAGTTATTTGGACAGGGGGGGTAACTATGGCTACACCTTC. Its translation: CASSYLDRGGNYGYTF.

Here the CDR3 reads CASSTLQGYEQYF. DNA for the CDR3: TGTGCCAGTAGTACTCTGCAGGGTTACGAGCAGTACTTC. The rearrangement uses TRBV19 and TRBJ2-7, with a tentative D call TRBD1 (5 bases). CDR3 length: 13 amino acids. The germline gives CDR1 LNHDA, CDR2 SQIVND (reference sequence). The V end was cut by 4 bases, the J end by 4 bases, with 11 bases between.

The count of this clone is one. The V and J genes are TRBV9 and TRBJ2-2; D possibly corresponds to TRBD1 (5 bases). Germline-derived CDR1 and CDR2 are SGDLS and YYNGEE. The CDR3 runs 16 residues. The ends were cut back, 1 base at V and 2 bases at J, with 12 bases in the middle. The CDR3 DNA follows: TGTGCCAGCAGCGTAAGAAACGGACAAAACACCGGGGAGCTGTTTTTT. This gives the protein CASSVRNGQNTGELFF.

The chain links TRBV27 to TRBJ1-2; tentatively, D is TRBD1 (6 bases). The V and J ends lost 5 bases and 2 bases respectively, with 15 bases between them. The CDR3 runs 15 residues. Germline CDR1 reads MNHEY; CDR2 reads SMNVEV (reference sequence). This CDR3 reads CASSIRPGQNYGYTF. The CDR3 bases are TGTGCCAGCAGTATACGACCCGGACAGAACTATGGCTACACCTTC.